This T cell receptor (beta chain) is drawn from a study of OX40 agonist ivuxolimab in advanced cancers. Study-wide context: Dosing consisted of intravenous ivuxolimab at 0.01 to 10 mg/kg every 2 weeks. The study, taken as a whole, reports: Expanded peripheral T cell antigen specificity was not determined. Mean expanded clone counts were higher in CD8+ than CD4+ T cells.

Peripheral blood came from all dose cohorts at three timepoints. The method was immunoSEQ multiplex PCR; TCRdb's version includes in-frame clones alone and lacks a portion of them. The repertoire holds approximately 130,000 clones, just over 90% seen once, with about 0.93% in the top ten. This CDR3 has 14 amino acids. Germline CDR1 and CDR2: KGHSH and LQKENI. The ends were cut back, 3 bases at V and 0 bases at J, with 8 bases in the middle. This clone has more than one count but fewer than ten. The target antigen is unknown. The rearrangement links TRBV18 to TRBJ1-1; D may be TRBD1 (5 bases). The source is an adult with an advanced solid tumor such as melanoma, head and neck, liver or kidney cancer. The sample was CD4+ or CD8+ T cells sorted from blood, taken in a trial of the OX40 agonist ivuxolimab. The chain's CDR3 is CASSPKQVNTEAFF. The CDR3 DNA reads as TGTGCCAGCTCACCGAAACAGGTGAACACTGAAGCTTTCTTT.